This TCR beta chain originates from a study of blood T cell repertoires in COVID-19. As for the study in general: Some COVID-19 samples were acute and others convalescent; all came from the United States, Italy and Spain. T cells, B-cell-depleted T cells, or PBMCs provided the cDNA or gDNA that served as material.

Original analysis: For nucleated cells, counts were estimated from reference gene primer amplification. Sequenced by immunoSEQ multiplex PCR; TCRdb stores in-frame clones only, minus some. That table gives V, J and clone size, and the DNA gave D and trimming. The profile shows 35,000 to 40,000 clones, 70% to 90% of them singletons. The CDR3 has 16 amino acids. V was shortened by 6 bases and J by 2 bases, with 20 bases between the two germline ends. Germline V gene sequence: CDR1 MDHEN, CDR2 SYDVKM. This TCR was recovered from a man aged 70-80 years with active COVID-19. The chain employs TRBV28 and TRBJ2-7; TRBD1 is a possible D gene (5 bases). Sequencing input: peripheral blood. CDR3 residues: CASRPTAYDSPYEQYF. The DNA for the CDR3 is TGTGCCAGCAGACCGACCGCATACGACAGTCCCTACGAGCAGTACTTC.